This TCR beta chain was sequenced for a study of blood T cell repertoires in COVID-19. Study as a whole: Acute-phase and convalescent COVID-19 samples originated in the United States, Italy and Spain.

In the source study's methods: Scientists estimated how many nucleated cells there were by amplifying reference gene primers. TCRdb's copy holds only in-frame clones and misses some; the assay was immunoSEQ multiplex PCR. V and J calls and clone size are copied from that table; D and trimming were computed from the DNA. The sample lists 200,000 to 250,000 clones, roughly 90% occurring once. This CDR3 spans 16 amino acids. Germline V gene sequence: CDR1 SGHTA, CDR2 FQGNSA. J gave up 5 bases and V 4 bases, and 9 bases lay outside the gene matches. The chain employs TRBV7-2 and TRBJ2-5; TRBD2 matches at 11 bases. This clonotype was obtained from a woman aged 55-75 years with acute or convalescent COVID-19. Sequencing was carried out using peripheral blood. CDR3 nucleotides: TGTGCCAGCAGCTCACAGACTAGCGGGATTTCGGAGACCCAGTACTTC. Translation: CASSSQTSGISETQYF.